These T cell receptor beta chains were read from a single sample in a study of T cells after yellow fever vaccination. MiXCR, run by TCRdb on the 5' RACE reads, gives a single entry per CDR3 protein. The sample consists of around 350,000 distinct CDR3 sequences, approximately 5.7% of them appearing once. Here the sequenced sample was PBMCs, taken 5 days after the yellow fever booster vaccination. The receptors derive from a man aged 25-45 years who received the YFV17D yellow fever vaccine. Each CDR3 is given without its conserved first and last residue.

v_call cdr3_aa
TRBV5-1 ASSLPSGGSTDTQY
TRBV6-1 ASRDGRGTGELF
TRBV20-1 SARDWTGTDTQY
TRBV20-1 SAKTGHQETQY
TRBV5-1 ASPRTGWIMNTEAF
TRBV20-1 SASLLAGLQETQY
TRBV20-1 SARETGQGLAADTQY
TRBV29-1 SVWDRDVVGKNIQY
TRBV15 ATSSRGSTEAF
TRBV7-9 ASSSNRFWGKLF
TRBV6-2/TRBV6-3 ASSYSPDSPPTKAGEAYEQY